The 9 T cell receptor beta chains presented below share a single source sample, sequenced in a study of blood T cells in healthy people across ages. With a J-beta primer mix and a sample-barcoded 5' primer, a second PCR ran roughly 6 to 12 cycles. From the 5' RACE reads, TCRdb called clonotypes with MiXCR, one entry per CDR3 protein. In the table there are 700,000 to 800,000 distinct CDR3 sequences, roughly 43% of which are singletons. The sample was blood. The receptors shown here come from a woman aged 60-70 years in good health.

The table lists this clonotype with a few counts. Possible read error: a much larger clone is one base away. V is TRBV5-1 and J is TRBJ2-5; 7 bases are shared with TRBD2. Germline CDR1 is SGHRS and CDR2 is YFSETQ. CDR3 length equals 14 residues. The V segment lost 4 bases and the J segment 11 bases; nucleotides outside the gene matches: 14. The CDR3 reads CASSRESTSDEQYF. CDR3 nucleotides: TGCGCCAGCAGCCGAGAGTCAACTAGCGATGAGCAGTACTTC.

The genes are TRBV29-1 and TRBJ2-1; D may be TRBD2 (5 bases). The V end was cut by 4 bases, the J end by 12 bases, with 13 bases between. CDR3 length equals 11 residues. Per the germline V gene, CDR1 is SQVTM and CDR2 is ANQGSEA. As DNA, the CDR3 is TGCAGCGTTGCCGGGAATGACGGGCAGTTCTTC. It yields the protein CSVAGNDGQFF.

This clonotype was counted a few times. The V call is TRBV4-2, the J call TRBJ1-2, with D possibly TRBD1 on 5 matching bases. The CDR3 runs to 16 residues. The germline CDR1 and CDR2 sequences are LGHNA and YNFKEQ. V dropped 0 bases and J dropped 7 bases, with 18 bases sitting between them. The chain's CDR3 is CASSQERDPARVGYTF. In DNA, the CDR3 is TGTGCCAGCAGCCAAGAAAGGGACCCCGCGAGGGTTGGCTACACCTTC.

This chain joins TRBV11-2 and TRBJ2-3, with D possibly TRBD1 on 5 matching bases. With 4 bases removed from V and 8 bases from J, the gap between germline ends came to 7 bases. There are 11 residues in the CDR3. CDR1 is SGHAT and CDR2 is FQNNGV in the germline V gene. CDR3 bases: TGTGCCAGCAGCTCAGGGCCTACGCAGTATTTT. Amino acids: CASSSGPTQYF.

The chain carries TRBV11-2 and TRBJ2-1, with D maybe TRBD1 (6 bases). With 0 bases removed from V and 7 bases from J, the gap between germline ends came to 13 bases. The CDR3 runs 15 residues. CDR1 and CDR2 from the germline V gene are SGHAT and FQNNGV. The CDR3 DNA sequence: TGTGCCAGCAGCTTAGATAGGGTTAGGGGGAATGAGCAGTTCTTC. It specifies CASSLDRVRGNEQFF.

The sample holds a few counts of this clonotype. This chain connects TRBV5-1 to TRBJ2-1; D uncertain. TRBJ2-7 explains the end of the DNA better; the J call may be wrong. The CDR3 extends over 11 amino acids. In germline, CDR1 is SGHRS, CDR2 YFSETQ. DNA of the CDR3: TGCGCCAGCAGCGCTAACAATGAGCAGTACTTC. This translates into CASSANNEQYF.

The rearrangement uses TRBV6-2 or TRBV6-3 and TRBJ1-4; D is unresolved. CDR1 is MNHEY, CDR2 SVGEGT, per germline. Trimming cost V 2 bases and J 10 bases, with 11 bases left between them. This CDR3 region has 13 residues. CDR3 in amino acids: CASSYLGRGKLFF. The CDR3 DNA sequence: TGTGCCAGCAGTTACCTTGGACGGGGAAAACTGTTTTTT.

The CDR3 sequence is CSVVTGTFYEKLFF. The CDR3 DNA reads TGCAGCGTGGTGACCGGGACTTTTTACGAAAAACTGTTTTTT. This chain links TRBV29-1 with TRBJ1-4; D is perhaps TRBD1 (5 bases). Deletions cut 6 bases from V and 8 bases from J, with 19 bases between. This CDR3 contains 14 residues. Germline CDR1 reads SQVTM; CDR2 reads ANQGSEA.

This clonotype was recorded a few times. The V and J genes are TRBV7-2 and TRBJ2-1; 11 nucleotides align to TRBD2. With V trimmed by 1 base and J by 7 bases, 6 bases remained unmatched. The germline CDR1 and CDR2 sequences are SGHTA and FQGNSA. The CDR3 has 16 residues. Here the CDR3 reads CASSLVGLAGGNEQFF. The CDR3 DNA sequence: TGTGCCAGCAGCTTAGTGGGGCTAGCGGGAGGAAATGAGCAGTTCTTC. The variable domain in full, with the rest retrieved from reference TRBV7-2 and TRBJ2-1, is GAGVSQSPSNKVTEKGKDVELRCDPISGHTALYWYRQSLGQGLEFLIYFQGNSAPDKSGLPSDRFSAERTGGSVSTLTIQRTQQEDSAVYLCASSLVGLAGGNEQFFGPGTRLTVL.